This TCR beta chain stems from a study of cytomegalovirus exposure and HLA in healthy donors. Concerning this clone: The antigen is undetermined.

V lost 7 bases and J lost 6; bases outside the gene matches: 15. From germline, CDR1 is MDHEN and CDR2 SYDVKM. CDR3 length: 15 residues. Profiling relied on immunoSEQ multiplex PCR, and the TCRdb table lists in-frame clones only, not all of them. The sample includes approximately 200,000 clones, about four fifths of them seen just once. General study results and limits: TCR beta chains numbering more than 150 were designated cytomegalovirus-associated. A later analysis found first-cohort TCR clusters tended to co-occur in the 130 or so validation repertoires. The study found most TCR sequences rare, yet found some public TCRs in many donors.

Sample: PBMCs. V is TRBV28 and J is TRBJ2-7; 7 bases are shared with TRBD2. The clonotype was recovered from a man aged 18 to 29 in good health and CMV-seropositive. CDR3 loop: CASTHGPPGGPEQYF. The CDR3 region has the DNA TGTGCCAGCACCCATGGGCCTCCGGGGGGACCCGAGCAGTACTTC.